A single sample gave rise to the 31 T cell receptor beta chains below, sequenced in a study of blood T cell repertoires in COVID-19. Repertoires were generated with immunoSEQ multiplex PCR, while TCRdb's copy carries only in-frame clones and drops some. The data contain roughly 260,000 clones, around 90% of them singletons. The sample was peripheral blood. The receptors were sampled from a woman aged 40 to 55 with acute or convalescent COVID-19.

This clone has more than one count but fewer than ten. The rearrangement uses TRBV19 and TRBJ2-1, with D possibly matching TRBD2 (6 bases). In germline, CDR1 is LNHDA, CDR2 SQIVND (reference sequence). This CDR3 region has 13 residues. Trimming left V 6 bases short and J 5 bases short, with 11 bases between. For the CDR3, the DNA is TGTGCCAGTAGCGGGGAGGTCCACAATGAGCAGTTCTTC. This codes for CASSGEVHNEQFF.

This chain joins TRBV12-5 and TRBJ2-5; a weak D match, TRBD1 (6 bases). V was cut by 4 bases and J by 2 bases, with 26 bases left in between. This CDR3 comprises 19 residues. Germline V gene lookup returns CDR1 LGHNT and CDR2 FRNRAP. CDR3 sequence: CASGYNRDGTPINQETQYF. The CDR3 nucleotides read TGTGCTAGTGGTTACAACAGGGACGGAACGCCTATAAATCAAGAGACCCAGTACTTC.

This sequence joins TRBV12-3 or TRBV12-4 and TRBJ1-1, with TRBD1 identical over 8 bases. The CDR3 length is 12 residues. The V segment lost 5 bases and the J segment 8 bases; nucleotides outside the gene matches: 4. The CDR3 coding sequence is TGTGCCAGCAGTCCGACAGGGGTGGAAGCTTTCTTT. This encodes CASSPTGVEAFF.

This chain uses TRBV6-4 with TRBJ1-1; D is possibly TRBD1 (6 bases). Germline CDR1 MRHNA, CDR2 SNTAGT. The CDR3 length is 16 residues. The V end was cut by 8 bases, the J end by 0 bases, with 19 bases between. The CDR3, as DNA: TGTGCCAGCCGTAGACAGGCCGATGATCTGAACACTGAAGCTTTCTTT. The encoded protein is CASRRQADDLNTEAFF.

This chain uses TRBV24-1 with TRBJ1-2; D is unclear. V was trimmed by 6 bases and J by 4 bases, leaving 14 bases between them. Germline V CDR1 and CDR2: KGHDR, SFDVKD. This CDR3 is built from 14 residues. The CDR3 spells CATSSIGSSYGYTF. DNA of the CDR3: TGTGCCACCAGTAGCATCGGTTCTAGCTATGGCTACACCTTC.

The J gene is TRBJ1-2, the V gene TRBV10-3; the D gene is possibly TRBD1 (5 bases). The CDR3 is 13 residues long. The V and J ends lost 3 bases and 5 bases respectively, with 10 bases between them. The germline CDR1 and CDR2 sequences are ENHRY and SYGVKD. The CDR3 DNA reads as TGTGCCATCAGTGACGGCAGGGAATATGGCTACACCTTC. Its translation: CAISDGREYGYTF.

The rearrangement joins TRBV18 to TRBJ1-2; 7 bases are a match to TRBD1. This CDR3 spans 14 amino acids. Germline CDR1 is KGHSH and CDR2 is LQKENI. V shed 6 bases, J shed 7 bases, and the junction held 11 bases outside the gene matches. Written as DNA, the CDR3 is TGTGCCAGCTCTTCGGGACAGCTCCTCGGTGGCTACACCTTC. Translation gives CASSSGQLLGGYTF.

This clone was recorded once. The chain has TRBV10-3 and TRBJ1-1; 7 bases map to TRBD1. CDR1 and CDR2 (germline): ENHRY, SYGVKD. The CDR3 is made up of 12 amino acids. Trimming took 8 bases from V and 7 from J; bases not matched to a gene: 7. CDR3 residues: CAIASGGNEAFF. CDR3 sequence (DNA): TGTGCCATCGCCTCAGGGGGGAATGAAGCTTTCTTT.

The chain joins TRBV14 to TRBJ1-2, with D possibly being TRBD1 (6 bases). V shed 5 bases and J shed 8 bases, with 12 bases lying between them. CDR1 SGHDN and CDR2 FVKESK come from the germline V gene. CDR3 length: 12 amino acids. CDR3 residues: CASSYRDKGYTF. As DNA, the CDR3 is TGTGCCAGCAGCTACAGGGATAAAGGCTACACCTTC.

The rearrangement uses TRBV12-5 and TRBJ2-2; D is possibly TRBD2 (5 bases). The V end lost 3 bases, the J end lost 3 bases, and 11 bases lay between the germline ends. From germline, CDR1 is LGHNT and CDR2 FRNRAP. This CDR3 contains 15 residues. The CDR3: CASGLATTDTGELFF. The CDR3 region has the DNA TGTGCTAGTGGTTTAGCGACTACAGACACCGGGGAGCTGTTTTTT.

The rearrangement uses TRBV24-1 and TRBJ2-5; 10 bases line up with TRBD1. The CDR3 is made up of 17 amino acids. The V gene's germline CDR1 is KGHDR and CDR2 SFDVKD. The junction had 12 bases not matched to a gene; V was cut back by 4 bases and J by 5 bases. CDR3 sequence reads: CATSETGGAQRVETQYF. CDR3 nucleotides: TGTGCCACCAGTGAGACAGGGGGCGCTCAAAGGGTGGAGACCCAGTACTTC.

The chain is built from TRBV30 and TRBJ1-5; perhaps TRBD1 as D (5 bases). V lost 2 bases to trimming and J lost 7 bases, with 21 bases between them. CDR3 length equals 16 residues. Germline values: CDR1 GTSNPN, CDR2 SVGIG (reference sequence). The CDR3 DNA is TGTGCCTGGAGTATCGGACCCTCATGGGGGGGGCAGCCCCAGCATTTT. It codes for CAWSIGPSWGGQPQHF. Using reference TRBV30 and TRBJ1-5 for the parts outside the CDR3, the full variable domain is SQTIHQWPATLVQPVGSPLSLECTVEGTSNPNLYWYRQAAGRGLQLLFYSVGIGQISSEVPQNLSASRPQDRQFILSSKKLLLSDSGFYLCAWSIGPSWGGQPQHFGDGTRLSIL.

V is TRBV19 and J is TRBJ1-5, with TRBD1 matching over 7 bases. Germline-derived CDR1 and CDR2 are LNHDA and SQIVND (reference sequence). V trimming: 5 bases; J trimming: 6 bases; junction bases outside the gene matches: 4. The CDR3 has 13 residues. CDR3 sequence reads: CASSAYRGQPQHF. CDR3 sequence (DNA): TGTGCCAGTAGTGCCTACAGGGGTCAGCCCCAGCATTTT.

V and J are TRBV2 and TRBJ2-3; tentatively, D is TRBD1 (6 bases). In germline, CDR1 is SNHLY, CDR2 FYNNEI. Between the trimmed V and J ends, which lost 5 bases and 7 bases, there was a span of 13 bases. The CDR3 contains 13 residues. The DNA of the CDR3 is TGTGCCAGCAGTCCGAGACAGGTTAATACGCAGTATTTT. This codes for CASSPRQVNTQYF.

This clone has only a few counts. The chain employs TRBV28 and TRBJ1-1; tentative D call: TRBD1 (5 bases). This CDR3 comprises 15 residues. Germline assignment: CDR1 MDHEN and CDR2 SYDVKM. Trimming left V 2 bases short and J 10 bases short, with 20 bases between. The DNA for the CDR3 is TGTGCCAGCAGTTTAGGATCTTTGCAGGGTCGTGTAGCTTTCTTT. Protein: CASSLGSLQGRVAFF.

The sample holds one count of this clone. V gene TRBV10-2 combines with J gene TRBJ1-5; D is uncertain. V lost 7 bases and J 4 bases, leaving 20 bases between the germline ends. Germline assignment: CDR1 WSHSY and CDR2 SAAADI. This CDR3 contains 16 residues. CDR3 nucleotides: TGCGCCAGCAAGGAGGCGCGGTCGTCTAATAATCAGCCCCAGCATTTT. This encodes CASKEARSSNNQPQHF.

The V gene is TRBV27, the J gene TRBJ2-1, with a tentative D call TRBD2 (6 bases). CDR3 length equals 12 residues. The V gene's germline CDR1 is MNHEY and CDR2 SMNVEV (reference sequence). V lost 3 bases and J lost 10, with 10 bases in between. CDR3 residues: CASSFGGIEQFF. The CDR3 region has the DNA TGTGCCAGCAGTTTTGGGGGGATAGAGCAGTTCTTC.

The chain uses TRBV24-1 and TRBJ2-3, with D possibly matching TRBD1 (5 bases). The V gene lost 4 bases and the J gene lost 6 bases, with 13 bases spanning the gap. The CDR3 consists of 14 residues. CDR1 and CDR2 from the germline V gene are KGHDR and SFDVKD. The CDR3 sequence is CATSDSRQRDTQYF. CDR3 DNA: TGTGCCACCAGTGACTCCCGACAGAGGGATACGCAGTATTTT.

This clone was detected only once. The V gene is TRBV19, the J gene TRBJ1-6; D not certain. Germline V lookup: CDR1 LNHDA, CDR2 SQIVND (reference sequence). The CDR3 length is 13 residues. Trimming left V 5 bases short and J 8 bases short, with 10 bases between. CDR3 sequence reads: CASSLALDSPLHF. The CDR3 DNA is TGTGCCAGTAGTCTCGCGCTCGATTCACCCCTCCACTTT. Combining the CDR3 with reference TRBV19 and TRBJ1-6 gives the whole variable domain DGGITQSPKYLFRKEGQNVTLSCEQNLNHDAMYWYRQDPGQGLRLIYYSQIVNDFQKGDIAEGYSVSREKKESFPLTVTSAQKNPTAFYLCASSLALDSPLHFGNGTRLTVT.

This rearrangement joins TRBV5-1 to TRBJ2-3, with 7 bases matching TRBD1. Per germline, CDR1 SGHRS and CDR2 YFSETQ. The CDR3 contains 17 residues. With 4 bases clipped from V and 2 bases from J, the junction kept 13 bases outside the gene matches. The CDR3 DNA sequence: TGCGCCAGCAGCGTTGGAAGGACAGGTAGCATCACAGATACGCAGTATTTT. The encoded protein is CASSVGRTGSITDTQYF. Full variable domain (remainder filled in from reference TRBV5-1 and TRBJ2-3): KAGVTQTPRYLIKTRGQQVTLSCSPISGHRSVSWYQQTPGQGLQFLFEYFSETQRNKGNFPGRFSGRQFSNSRSEMNVSTLELGDSALYLCASSVGRTGSITDTQYFGPGTRLTVL.

In regard to this clone: At the DNA level, this CDR3 is encoded by other sequences in the same sample as well. The V call is TRBV2, the J call TRBJ1-5; 8 nucleotides line up with TRBD1. The CDR3 extends over 13 amino acids. The J segment lost 4 bases and the V segment lost 4 bases, leaving 0 bases of the junction unmatched. Germline values: CDR1 SNHLY, CDR2 FYNNEI. CDR3 DNA sequence: TGTGCCAGCAGTGGACAGGGGAATCAGCCCCAGCATTTT. Translated: CASSGQGNQPQHF.

The V gene is TRBV23-1, the J gene TRBJ1-5, with a weak D call TRBD1 (6 bases). TRBV23-1 is recorded as an ORF, its role being uncertain. The length of the CDR3 is 15 residues. V gave up 6 bases and J gave up 0 bases, with 12 bases separating them. In DNA form, the CDR3 reads TGCGCCAGCAGCAACAGGGTTAGTAGCAATCAGCCCCAGCATTTT. Its protein product is CASSNRVSSNQPQHF.

This chain links TRBV9 with TRBJ2-3; unclear D gene. The germline CDR1 and CDR2 sequences are SGDLS and YYNGEE. The CDR3 covers 12 residues. V was trimmed by 0 bases and J by 4 bases, leaving 3 bases between them. CDR3 nucleotides: TGTGCCAGCAGCGTAGCGTCAGATACGCAGTATTTT. This encodes CASSVASDTQYF. Supplemented by reference TRBV9 and TRBJ2-3, the full variable domain reads DSGVTQTPKHLITATGQRVTLRCSPRSGDLSVYWYQQSLDQGLQFLIQYYNGEERAKGNILERFSAQQFPDLHSELNLSSLELGDSALYFCASSVASDTQYFGPGTRLTVL.

The DNA of the CDR3 is TGTGCCAGCAGCTCATTCGAGACGTCGGGTAATGAAAAACTGTTTTTT. It specifies CASSSFETSGNEKLFF. The rearrangement joins TRBV7-9 to TRBJ1-4; D call uncertain. This CDR3 comprises 16 residues. Trimming stripped 4 bases from V and 4 bases from J, with 16 bases between. CDR1 and CDR2 (germline): SEHNR, FQNEAQ (reference sequence). The full variable domain, with the rest looked up from reference TRBV7-9 and TRBJ1-4, is DTGVSQNPRHKITKRGQNVTFRCDPISEHNRLYWYRQTLGQGPEFLTYFQNEAQLEKSRLLSDRFSAERPKGSFSTLEIQRTEQGDSAMYLCASSSFETSGNEKLFFGSGTQLSVL.

CDR3 loop: CASSYSTGGRSYEQYV. CDR3 nucleotides: TGTGCCAGCAGTTACTCGACAGGGGGCCGTTCCTACGAGCAGTACGTC. The chain recombines TRBV6-5 with TRBJ2-7; the match to TRBD1 covers 10 bases. Germline V gene sequence: CDR1 MNHEY, CDR2 SVGAGI. With V trimmed by 0 bases and J by 1 base, 3 bases remained unmatched. The length of the CDR3 is 16 residues.

The chain joins TRBV3-1 (or the pseudogene TRBV3-2) to TRBJ1-1; 9 bases line up with TRBD1. V gave up 0 bases and J gave up 4 bases; unmatched junction bases: 3. Germline CDR1 is LGHDT and CDR2 is YNNKEL (reference sequence). The CDR3 runs 15 residues. In DNA, the CDR3 is TGTGCCAGCAGCCAAGATCTGACAGGGGGCACTGAAGCTTTCTTT. Translating it yields CASSQDLTGGTEAFF.

This sequence joins TRBV5-1 and TRBJ1-1, with TRBD1 identical over 12 bases. The germline gives CDR1 SGHRS, CDR2 YFSETQ. The CDR3 runs to 14 residues. V shed 5 bases and J 7 bases; nucleotides not matched to a gene: 6. The CDR3 nucleotides read TGCGCCAGCAGTCGGGACAGGGGGCTGGTTGAAGCTTTCTTT. Protein product: CASSRDRGLVEAFF.

The CDR3 DNA sequence: TGTGCCAGCAGCGTGGACAGTTCACTTAGCAATCAGCCCCAGCATTTT. Protein sequence: CASSVDSSLSNQPQHF. This sequence joins TRBV9 and TRBJ1-5; D possibly corresponds to TRBD1 (6 bases). Germline V gene data show CDR1 as SGDLS and CDR2 as YYNGEE. V gave up 2 bases and J gave up 0 bases, with 12 bases separating them. The CDR3 has 16 residues.

In this sample, this clone turned up once. J is TRBJ2-1 and V is TRBV18, with 10 nucleotides matching TRBD2. Germline CDR1 is KGHSH and CDR2 is LQKENI. The J segment lost 2 bases and the V segment lost 6 bases, leaving 4 bases of the junction unmatched. The CDR3 contains 15 residues. The CDR3 reads CASSTSGDTYNEQFF. Written as DNA, the CDR3 is TGTGCCAGCTCTACTAGCGGGGACACCTACAATGAGCAGTTCTTC.

The V and J genes are TRBV6-4 and TRBJ1-3, with TRBD1 matching 9 bases. V shed 0 bases and J 8 bases; nucleotides not matched to a gene: 5. The CDR3 sequence is 15 residues long. The germline gives CDR1 MRHNA, CDR2 SNTAGT. The CDR3 spells CASSDSSGQGYTIYF. CDR3 DNA sequence: TGTGCCAGCAGTGACTCCTCAGGACAGGGGTACACCATATATTTT.

CDR3 sequence: CASSLEAFNEKLFF. The CDR3 DNA reads TGTGCCAGCAGCTTAGAAGCCTTTAATGAAAAACTGTTTTTT. The V gene is TRBV11-2, the J gene TRBJ1-4; unclear D gene. The V gene lost 0 bases and the J gene lost 4 bases, with 6 bases spanning the gap. CDR1 is SGHAT and CDR2 is FQNNGV in the germline V gene. This CDR3 region has 14 residues.